Shown below are 24 T cell receptor beta chains from a single sample sequenced in a study of graft-versus-host responses after intestinal transplantation (dated by TCRdb to the early 2020s). What these receptors recognize is not known. Reading the label with the study, this specimen's time point is: cells obtained before transplantation from donor or recipient. Receptor libraries were prepared by the immunoSEQ multiplex PCR assay. TCRdb obtained this table from immuneACCESS and retained in-frame rearrangements with V and J assigned. These tables miss some clones; where compared with another copy, unresolved V genes account for less than half of the shortfall, and the remainder is unexplained. Counted in this sample were tens of thousands of clones; roughly 80% of them appeared once. The top ten constitute approximately 17% of the sample. This sample comprised unstimulated CD8+ T cells sorted from spleen or lymph node cells, obtained before intestinal transplant. The receptors were gathered from a human donor who received an intestinal transplant.

The chain is built from TRBV7-2 and TRBJ2-7; TRBD1 agrees at 7 bases. The CDR3 extends over 14 amino acids. Losses at the gene ends were 7 bases for V and 4 bases for J; bases not matched to a gene: 10. Germline loops: CDR1 SGHTA, CDR2 FQGNSA. The CDR3 loop reads CASTHTGAAYEQYF. The CDR3 DNA follows: TGTGCCAGCACCCATACAGGGGCGGCTTACGAGCAGTACTTC.

This clone came up a few times. The V call is TRBV6-1, the J call TRBJ2-7; D ambiguous. The CDR3 has 15 amino acids. The germline CDR1 and CDR2 sequences are MNHNS and SASEGT. Between the trimmed V and J ends, which lost 1 base and 3 bases, there was a span of 13 bases. CDR3 residues: CASSEEANRFYEQYF. DNA for the CDR3: TGTGCCAGCAGTGAAGAAGCCAACCGCTTCTACGAGCAGTACTTC.

The chain has TRBV27 and TRBJ2-7; 9 bases map to TRBD2. V shed 1 base and J 2 bases; nucleotides not matched to a gene: 21. CDR3 length equals 21 residues. CDR1 and CDR2 from the germline V gene are MNHEY and SMNVEV (reference sequence). The CDR3 loop reads CASSLFRSVVLAGLNPYEQYF. For the CDR3, the DNA is TGTGCCAGCAGTTTATTCAGGTCTGTCGTTCTAGCGGGATTAAACCCCTACGAGCAGTACTTC.

The chain links TRBV7-8 to TRBJ2-7, with D possibly being TRBD1 (6 bases). Trimming took 5 bases from V and 4 from J, leaving 21 bases between them. CDR1 is SGHVS, CDR2 FQNEAQ, per germline. The CDR3 runs to 16 residues. The DNA for the CDR3 is TGTGCCAGCAGCCCGGCCCCTTCCGGGACAACGTACGAGCAGTACTTC. Protein sequence: CASSPAPSGTTYEQYF.

This chain uses TRBV28 with TRBJ2-5, with TRBD1 matching over 8 bases. Germline-derived CDR1 and CDR2 are MDHEN and SYDVKM. The length of the CDR3 is 15 residues. V shed 5 bases and J 4 bases; nucleotides not matched to a gene: 9. DNA of the CDR3: TGTGCCAGCAGTCTGGACAGGGCCTTCGCAGAGACCCAGTACTTC. Translation gives CASSLDRAFAETQYF. Variable domain in full (rest from reference TRBV28 and TRBJ2-5): DVKVTQSSRYLVKRTGEKVFLECVQDMDHENMFWYRQDPGLGLRLIYFSYDVKMKEKGDIPEGYSVSREKKERFSLILESASTNQTSMYLCASSLDRAFAETQYFGPGTRLLVL.

The rearrangement links TRBV30 to TRBJ2-7; 8 positions agree with TRBD1. CDR1 GTSNPN and CDR2 SVGIG come from the germline V gene (reference sequence). The ends lost 4 bases at V and 2 bases at J; junction bases unmatched: 10. This CDR3 spans 15 amino acids. The CDR3 loop is CAWTPAGQATYEQYF. The CDR3 DNA sequence: TGTGCCTGGACTCCCGCGGGACAGGCGACCTACGAGCAGTACTTC.

The chain employs TRBV6-1 and TRBJ1-1, with unresolved D. Trimming took 8 bases from V and 3 from J, leaving 13 bases between them. Per germline, CDR1 MNHNS and CDR2 SASEGT. The CDR3 contains 13 residues. As DNA, the CDR3 is TGTGCCAGCTCTATAGGTCAGGACACTGAAGCTTTCTTT. Protein product: CASSIGQDTEAFF.

V and J are TRBV2 and TRBJ2-3; D ambiguous. Germline V CDR1 and CDR2: SNHLY, FYNNEI. V lost 3 bases, J lost 0 bases, and 4 bases lay in between. The CDR3 has 13 amino acids. CDR3 in amino acids: CASSDRSTDTQYF. The CDR3 bases are TGTGCCAGCAGTGACAGGAGCACAGATACGCAGTATTTT.

This chain uses TRBV10-2 with TRBJ2-1; 8 nucleotides line up with TRBD1. Trimming took 2 bases from V and 6 from J; bases not matched to a gene: 3. The CDR3 spans 14 residues. Germline CDR1 is WSHSY and CDR2 is SAAADI. As DNA, the CDR3 is TGCGCCAGCAGTGAGGCTACAGGGGGCAATGAGCAGTTCTTC. Its protein is CASSEATGGNEQFF.

The rearrangement links TRBV18 to TRBJ1-1; TRBD1 might be the D (5 bases). The V and J ends lost 3 bases and 8 bases respectively, with 7 bases between them. Germline CDR1 KGHSH, CDR2 LQKENI. The CDR3 consists of 11 residues. CDR3 nucleotide sequence: TGTGCCAGCTCACCCGACAGAGAAGCTTTCTTT. Translation: CASSPDREAFF.

This chain uses TRBV7-9 with TRBJ1-1; D gene unclear. Trimming took 3 bases from V and 4 from J, leaving 15 bases between them. The CDR3 contains 15 residues. Germline V gene sequence: CDR1 SEHNR, CDR2 FQNEAQ (reference sequence). CDR3 residues: CASSFPSGSGTEAFF. The CDR3 DNA follows: TGTGCCAGCAGCTTCCCCTCGGGCTCTGGCACTGAAGCTTTCTTT.

The genes are TRBV6-1 and TRBJ1-2; TRBD1 agrees at 10 bases. CDR1 is MNHNS, CDR2 SASEGT, per germline. With V trimmed by 2 bases and J by 5 bases, 8 bases remained unmatched. The CDR3 contains 16 residues. The CDR3 DNA reads as TGTGCCAGCAGTGAAATGGACAGGGGGTTCGCGTATGGCTACACCTTC. Translation: CASSEMDRGFAYGYTF.

The chain is built from TRBV7-3 and TRBJ2-5, with 10 bases aligning to TRBD1. With 5 bases clipped from V and 3 bases from J, the junction kept 6 bases outside the gene matches. The CDR3 has 15 amino acids. CDR1 SGHTA and CDR2 FQGTGA come from the germline V gene. This CDR3 is CASSNRDRGKETQYF. CDR3 coding DNA: TGTGCCAGCAGCAACCGGGACAGGGGAAAAGAGACCCAGTACTTC.

The chain has TRBV6-5 and TRBJ2-7, with D perhaps given as TRBD1 or TRBD2 (6 bases each). V gave up 5 bases and J gave up 3 bases, with 14 bases separating them. CDR3 length: 14 residues. The germline gives CDR1 MNHEY, CDR2 SVGAGI. CDR3 nucleotides: TGTGCCAGCAGTCCAGGAGGGGGTGACTACGAGCAGTACTTC. Encoded protein: CASSPGGGDYEQYF.

The CDR3 reads CASSRRTRLDGYTF. DNA of the CDR3: TGCGCCAGCAGCCGAAGAACTCGGCTCGATGGCTACACCTTC. This chain joins TRBV4-1 and TRBJ1-2; D unresolved. The V gene lost 4 bases and the J gene lost 6 bases, with 15 bases spanning the gap. This CDR3 region has 14 residues. The germline V gene encodes CDR1 MGHRA and CDR2 YSYEKL.

This rearrangement joins TRBV6-1 to TRBJ2-1; D may match TRBD1 or TRBD2 (6 bases each). The CDR3 length is 14 residues. CDR1 MNHNS and CDR2 SASEGT come from the germline V gene. Trimming shortened V by 8 bases and J by 2 bases, and 13 bases separated the two germline ends. CDR3 protein: CASWGAGPYNEQFF. CDR3 nucleotides: TGTGCCAGCTGGGGGGCGGGCCCCTACAATGAGCAGTTCTTC.

The rearrangement uses TRBV2 and TRBJ2-3, with TRBD2 as a possible D gene (5 bases). Germline assignment: CDR1 SNHLY and CDR2 FYNNEI. The CDR3 contains 13 residues. V was cut by 8 bases and J by 9 bases, with 18 bases left in between. The CDR3, as DNA: TGTGCCAGCCTTACGATCGGCGGACTCACGCAGTATTTT. It encodes CASLTIGGLTQYF.

This clone was counted a few times. V is TRBV27 and J is TRBJ2-7, with 10 bases aligning to TRBD2. Germline V gene sequence: CDR1 MNHEY, CDR2 SMNVEV (reference sequence). Trimming cost V 6 bases and J 3 bases; bases outside gene matches: 11. This CDR3 spans 16 amino acids. CDR3 protein: CASSPYSGGHFYEQYF. CDR3 DNA sequence: TGTGCCAGCAGCCCGTATAGCGGGGGGCATTTCTACGAGCAGTACTTC.

The CDR3 region is CASSDGGVAGGGPRNTQYF. CDR3 nucleotides: TGTGCCAGCAGTGATGGGGGGGTAGCGGGAGGCGGACCACGGAATACGCAGTATTTT. The chain couples TRBV2 to TRBJ2-3, with 10 bases lining up with TRBD2. The CDR3 covers 19 residues. The trim removed 3 bases at V and 7 bases at J, leaving 19 bases unmatched. The germline V gene encodes CDR1 SNHLY and CDR2 FYNNEI.

The rearrangement uses TRBV6-6 and TRBJ2-2; D is uncertain. The CDR3 spans 13 residues. V dropped 4 bases and J dropped 1 base, with 4 bases sitting between them. Germline V lookup: CDR1 MNHNY, CDR2 SVGAGI (reference sequence). The chain's CDR3 is CASSLWNTGELFF. DNA for the CDR3: TGTGCCAGCAGTTTATGGAACACCGGGGAGCTGTTTTTT.

This clone was detected only once. The chain employs TRBV7-2 and TRBJ1-2; D perhaps matches TRBD1 (5 bases). This CDR3 is built from 15 residues. V lost 2 bases and J 2 bases, leaving 12 bases between the germline ends. Germline V lookup: CDR1 SGHTA, CDR2 FQGNSA. DNA of the CDR3: TGTGCCAGCAGCTTAACTGAGGGGTACAACTATGGCTACACCTTC. Its translation: CASSLTEGYNYGYTF.

This clone was recorded a few times. CDR3 region: CASRDGTYEQYF. CDR3 bases: TGTGCCAGCAGGGACGGAACCTACGAGCAGTACTTC. This chain uses TRBV6-5 with TRBJ2-7; D is undetermined. Germline CDR1 MNHEY, CDR2 SVGAGI. The CDR3 sequence is 12 residues long. V was shortened by 6 bases and J by 2 bases, with 8 bases between the two germline ends.

The chain employs TRBV10-3 and TRBJ2-2; D remains unclear. CDR1 ENHRY and CDR2 SYGVKD come from the germline V gene. Trimming took 5 bases from V and 1 from J, leaving 11 bases between them. The CDR3 is made up of 15 amino acids. CDR3 nucleotide sequence: TGTGCCATCAGTTCCGTTGAAAAGAACACCGGGGAGCTGTTTTTT. It codes for CAISSVEKNTGELFF.

V and J are TRBV7-9 and TRBJ2-3, with 9 bases fitting TRBD2. The CDR3 is 16 amino acids. V lost 1 base and J lost 4; bases outside the gene matches: 6. Germline V gives CDR1 SEHNR, CDR2 FQNEAQ (reference sequence). CDR3 loop: CASSLDGGGAADTQYF. In DNA, the CDR3 is TGTGCCAGCAGCTTAGATGGCGGGGGGGCCGCAGATACGCAGTATTTT.